The subject of this entry is one T cell receptor (beta chain). The CDR3 runs to 12 residues. Trimming removed 3 bases at V and 3 bases at J, with 7 bases between. CDR1 and CDR2 from the germline V gene are SGHDT and YYEEEE. The data stem from a study of blood T cell repertoires in COVID-19. Study-level background: Collection of acute and convalescent COVID-19 samples took place in the United States, Italy and Spain. In each case, the material was cDNA or gDNA derived from T cells, B-cell-depleted T cells, or PBMCs.

In the source study's methods: Quantification of nucleated cells was approximated via reference gene primer amplification. TCRdb's table, derived via immunoSEQ multiplex PCR, lists solely in-frame clones and lacks some. The V and J calls and clone size are taken from that table; D and trimming were inferred from the DNA. The sample lists 200,000 to 300,000 clones, 86% occurring once. This TCR was recovered from a man in his forties who had recovered from COVID-19. Sequencing input: peripheral blood. The J gene is TRBJ2-7, the V gene TRBV5-6; TRBD2 might be the D (6 bases). The CDR3 region has the DNA TGTGCCAGCAGCTCGGGAGTCTACGAGCAGTACTTC. It encodes CASSSGVYEQYF.